A single sample gave rise to the 19 T cell receptor beta chains below, sequenced in a study of T cell responses to AZD1222 COVID-19 vaccine. Assay: immunoSEQ multiplex PCR; the TCRdb copy retains only in-frame clones and omits some. The sample holds nearly 110,000 clones, roughly 88% seen once. The source was peripheral blood, collected 28 days after the second AZD1222 dose. Receptors originate from an adult who received the AZD1222 COVID-19 vaccine.

V gene TRBV19 combines with J gene TRBJ1-3; tentative D call: TRBD1 (5 bases). The germline gives CDR1 LNHDA, CDR2 SQIVND (reference sequence). The V and J ends lost 5 bases and 0 bases respectively, with 14 bases between them. The CDR3 totals 16 residues. CDR3 sequence: CASSPIGDVSGNTIYF. The CDR3 bases are TGTGCCAGTAGTCCCATTGGGGACGTCTCTGGAAACACCATATATTTT.

This clone was counted once. The chain has TRBV9 and TRBJ2-1, with 9 nucleotides matching TRBD1. CDR1 and CDR2 (germline): SGDLS, YYNGEE. Trimming at V came to 0 bases and at J to 0 bases, leaving 25 bases not matched to a gene. This CDR3 spans 24 amino acids. CDR3 protein: CASSVARNSPSSTGGQSSYNEQFF. The CDR3 region has the DNA TGTGCCAGCAGCGTAGCCCGCAATTCGCCCTCTTCGACAGGGGGGCAGAGCTCCTACAATGAGCAGTTCTTC.

This sequence joins TRBV5-6 and TRBJ1-2; tentative D call: TRBD1 (5 bases). Germline assignment: CDR1 SGHDT and CDR2 YYEEEE. The CDR3 loop spans 14 amino acids. The germline V and J ends were trimmed by 7 bases and 6 bases, with 19 bases remaining between them. In DNA, the CDR3 is TGTGCCAGCGACCTTCGAGGGGCAGTCAATGGCTACACCTTC. Translating it yields CASDLRGAVNGYTF.

The rearrangement links TRBV7-3 to TRBJ2-1; 11 nucleotides agree with TRBD2. The CDR3 contains 15 residues. Germline V CDR1 and CDR2: SGHTA, FQGTGA. Unmatched junction bases numbered 8, after V lost 5 bases and J lost 8 bases. Here the CDR3 DNA reads TGTGCCAGCAGCACCCGACTAGCGGGGTTGGATGAGCAGTTCTTC. It codes for CASSTRLAGLDEQFF.

The chain uses TRBV11-2 and TRBJ1-5; D perhaps matches TRBD1 (5 bases). The CDR3 sequence is 14 residues long. V was shortened by 1 base and J by 7 bases, with 11 bases between the two germline ends. Germline CDR1 and CDR2: SGHAT and FQNNGV. The CDR3 is CASSLAGLDQPQHF. The CDR3 DNA reads as TGTGCCAGCAGCTTAGCAGGGCTTGACCAGCCCCAGCATTTT.

The chain combines TRBV10-3 with TRBJ2-7, with TRBD1 matching 12 bases. CDR3 length: 14 residues. Trimming removed 10 bases from V and 6 bases from J; junction bases left unmatched: 10. CDR1 ENHRY and CDR2 SYGVKD come from the germline V gene. The DNA for the CDR3 is TGTGCCACCCCCGGGACAGGGGGCCCTCTCGAGCAGTACTTC. Its translation is CATPGTGGPLEQYF.

The CDR3 region has the DNA TGTGCCAGCAGTTCCTCGGATCGGACGAGGGTCTATGGCTACACCTTC. This codes for CASSSSDRTRVYGYTF. V usage is TRBV25-1 and J usage is TRBJ1-2; no clear D gene. This CDR3 contains 16 residues. Trimming left V 5 bases short and J 4 bases short, with 20 bases between. CDR1 and CDR2 from the germline V gene are MGHDK and SYGVNS.

The genes are TRBV7-2 and TRBJ2-5, with 12 bases that match TRBD2. Trimming at V came to 0 bases and at J to 2 bases, leaving 1 base not matched to a gene. The CDR3 totals 16 residues. Germline lookup yields CDR1 SGHTA and CDR2 FQGNSA. The CDR3 DNA reads as TGTGCCAGCAGCTTAGCCCTAGCGGGGGGGCAAGAGACCCAGTACTTC. The encoded protein is CASSLALAGGQETQYF.

The sample holds one count of this clone. The V and J genes are TRBV9 and TRBJ1-2; D ambiguous. This CDR3 region has 13 residues. CDR1 and CDR2 (germline): SGDLS, YYNGEE. V was pared by 3 bases and J by 3 bases, with 9 bases between. The CDR3, as DNA: TGTGCCAGCAGCGCCGGCAGTTACTATGGCTACACCTTC. Translation: CASSAGSYYGYTF.

This chain joins TRBV25-1 and TRBJ1-1; TRBD1 might be the D (6 bases). With 6 bases removed from V and 2 bases from J, the gap between germline ends came to 10 bases. CDR3 length: 13 amino acids. Germline CDR1 MGHDK, CDR2 SYGVNS. In DNA, the CDR3 is TGTGCCAGCAGGCGGACAGACAACACTGAAGCTTTCTTT. As protein: CASRRTDNTEAFF.

The chain joins TRBV13 to TRBJ2-7; D possibly corresponds to TRBD1 (5 bases). V was pared by 0 bases and J by 0 bases, with 9 bases between. The CDR3 consists of 15 residues. Germline V gene lookup returns CDR1 PRHDT and CDR2 FYEKMQ (reference sequence). The CDR3 sequence: CASSLGGANSYEQYF. The CDR3 coding sequence is TGTGCCAGCAGCTTAGGAGGGGCCAACTCCTACGAGCAGTACTTC.

This chain uses TRBV6-5 with TRBJ2-7; possible D gene TRBD1, 7 bases. The CDR3 has 14 amino acids. Trimming took 6 bases from V and 3 from J, leaving 15 bases between them. The germline CDR1 and CDR2 sequences are MNHEY and SVGAGI. CDR3 amino acids: CASRQGGSYYEQYF. Written as DNA, the CDR3 is TGTGCCAGCAGGCAGGGGGGATCTTACTACGAGCAGTACTTC.

The chain has TRBV18 and TRBJ2-5; 7 nucleotides line up with TRBD1. Germline lookup yields CDR1 KGHSH and CDR2 LQKENI. The trim removed 3 bases at V and 3 bases at J, leaving 4 bases unmatched. The CDR3 consists of 14 residues. The CDR3: CASSPLGQKETQYF. The CDR3 nucleotides read TGTGCCAGCTCACCCCTGGGACAGAAAGAGACCCAGTACTTC.

This clone showed up just once. The chain links TRBV6-5 to TRBJ2-7; no clear D. CDR3 length: 12 residues. The V gene lost 1 base and the J gene lost 6 bases, with 7 bases spanning the gap. The germline gives CDR1 MNHEY, CDR2 SVGAGI. The CDR3 DNA reads TGTGCCAGCAGTTACTGGAAGGGCGAGCAGTACTTC. Translating gives CASSYWKGEQYF.

This chain connects TRBV9 to TRBJ2-3, with 8 positions matching TRBD2. Losses at the gene ends were 0 bases for V and 3 bases for J; bases not matched to a gene: 3. The germline V gene encodes CDR1 SGDLS and CDR2 YYNGEE. The CDR3 is 15 amino acids. CDR3: CASSVDGGETDTQYF. DNA of the CDR3: TGTGCCAGCAGCGTAGACGGGGGGGAGACAGATACGCAGTATTTT. The whole variable domain, remainder taken from reference TRBV9 and TRBJ2-3, is DSGVTQTPKHLITATGQRVTLRCSPRSGDLSVYWYQQSLDQGLQFLIQYYNGEERAKGNILERFSAQQFPDLHSELNLSSLELGDSALYFCASSVDGGETDTQYFGPGTRLTVL.

The chain couples TRBV27 to TRBJ2-2; 7 bases match TRBD2. This CDR3 spans 15 amino acids. V dropped 9 bases and J dropped 4; count of bases not matched to a gene: 11. The germline V gene encodes CDR1 MNHEY and CDR2 SMNVEV (reference sequence). CDR3 coding DNA: TGTGCCAGGTTTTGGGGAGGGGTTACCACCGGGGAGCTGTTTTTT. Residues: CARFWGGVTTGELFF.

V usage is TRBV7-3 and J usage is TRBJ2-6; TRBD1 aligns across 8 bases. CDR1 and CDR2 from the germline V gene are SGHTA and FQGTGA. V lost 5 bases, J lost 0 bases, and 6 bases stayed unmatched. The CDR3 length is 17 residues. CDR3 bases: TGTGCCAGCAGCGCCCCGGGACAGGACTCTGGGGCCAACGTCCTGACTTTC. Protein sequence: CASSAPGQDSGANVLTF.

The rearrangement uses TRBV19 and TRBJ2-4; TRBD2 might be the D (5 bases). Deletions cut 1 base from V and 8 bases from J, with 12 bases between. The CDR3 is made up of 14 amino acids. Germline V gives CDR1 LNHDA, CDR2 SQIVND (reference sequence). The CDR3 coding sequence is TGTGCCAGTAGTATAGGAGGGCAAAAGGACATTCAGTACTTC. This encodes CASSIGGQKDIQYF.

The chain links TRBV7-3 to TRBJ2-3; D gene uncertain. The CDR3 covers 14 residues. CDR1 and CDR2 (germline): SGHTA, FQGTGA. Trimming stripped 4 bases from V and 8 bases from J, with 16 bases between. CDR3 sequence reads: CASSSVDQPGTQYF. The CDR3 DNA sequence: TGTGCCAGCAGCTCAGTCGACCAGCCTGGTACGCAGTATTTT.